One sample yielded the 21 T cell receptor beta chains listed below, sequenced in a study of blood T cell repertoires in COVID-19. Method: immunoSEQ multiplex PCR; TCRdb's copy keeps in-frame clones and lacks some. The repertoire includes roughly 350,000 clones, 85% of them detected once, and 3.6% sits in the top ten. Sequencing was done on a sample of peripheral blood. These receptors all stem from a woman between 18 and 30 years old with acute or convalescent COVID-19.

The gene calls are TRBV4-1 and TRBJ2-1; 7 nucleotides agree with TRBD1. Germline trimming cut 1 base from V and 6 bases from J; bases unmatched to any gene: 3. Germline CDR1 and CDR2: MGHRA and YSYEKL. CDR3 length: 14 residues. The CDR3 spells CASSQGPGGNEQFF. DNA for the CDR3: TGCGCCAGCAGCCAAGGGCCAGGGGGCAATGAGCAGTTCTTC.

This chain connects TRBV29-1 to TRBJ1-2; 7 bases line up with TRBD1. The CDR3 contains 15 residues. Germline V gene lookup returns CDR1 SQVTM and CDR2 ANQGSEA. J lost 1 base, V lost 2 bases, and 7 bases had no gene match. The CDR3 sequence: CSVEKQGRSNYGYTF. Here the CDR3 DNA reads TGCAGCGTTGAAAAACAGGGGAGGAGTAACTATGGCTACACCTTC.

V is TRBV24-1 and J is TRBJ2-5, with 8 bases fitting TRBD1. This CDR3 has 16 amino acids. The junction had 7 bases not matched to a gene; V was cut back by 0 bases and J by 5 bases. Germline CDR1 and CDR2: KGHDR and SFDVKD. As DNA, the CDR3 is TGTGCCACCAGTGATTTGGCCCAGGGGGCTTGGGAGACCCAGTACTTC. Its protein product is CATSDLAQGAWETQYF.

This clone appeared once. This rearrangement joins TRBV5-1 to TRBJ2-4; the match to TRBD1 covers 8 bases. The germline V gene has CDR1 SGHRS and CDR2 YFSETQ. This CDR3 comprises 16 residues. V gave up 4 bases and J gave up 3 bases; unmatched junction bases: 9. The CDR3 DNA follows: TGCGCCAGCAGCGTGACAGGGGACGAGGACAAAAACATTCAGTACTTC. Its protein product is CASSVTGDEDKNIQYF.

This clone has only one observation. This chain joins TRBV24-1 and TRBJ2-7, with 8 bases that match TRBD1. The CDR3 is 15 residues long. Looked up from germline, CDR1 is KGHDR and CDR2 is SFDVKD. Trimming removed 4 bases from V and 3 bases from J; junction bases left unmatched: 7. The CDR3 coding sequence is TGTGCCACCAGTGAGCCCGACAGGGGTCACTACGAGCAGTACTTC. Protein sequence: CATSEPDRGHYEQYF.

The chain joins TRBV10-2 to TRBJ2-5; 11 nucleotides match TRBD1. V lost 8 bases to trimming and J lost 4 bases; unmatched junction nucleotides: 3. This CDR3 is 13 amino acids long. Germline values: CDR1 WSHSY, CDR2 SAAADI. CDR3 amino acids: CASQDRGLETQYF. DNA of the CDR3: TGCGCCAGCCAGGACAGGGGGCTAGAGACCCAGTACTTC.

The chain joins TRBV7-3 to TRBJ2-1; D might be TRBD1 (7 bases). Germline values: CDR1 SGHTA, CDR2 FQGTGA. This CDR3 has 16 amino acids. Trimming removed 5 bases from V and 3 bases from J, with 17 bases in between. CDR3 sequence (DNA): TGTGCCAGCAGCCAGAATACAGGGGACTTCTACAATGAGCAGTTCTTC. This sequence encodes CASSQNTGDFYNEQFF.

In DNA, the CDR3 is TGTGCCAGCAGCGTTGGAGCGGGAGCTGGTGGGGAGCTGTTTTTT. It is translated as CASSVGAGAGGELFF. The V call is TRBV7-2, the J call TRBJ2-2, with TRBD2 identical over 8 bases. The J segment lost 8 bases and the V segment lost 5 bases, leaving 10 bases of the junction unmatched. The CDR3 sequence is 15 residues long. The germline gives CDR1 SGHTA, CDR2 FQGNSA.

The J gene is TRBJ2-1, the V gene TRBV7-3; a possible D gene is TRBD1 (6 bases). Between the trimmed V and J ends, which lost 3 bases and 1 base, there was a span of 10 bases. The CDR3 length is 15 residues. Germline V gives CDR1 SGHTA, CDR2 FQGTGA. This CDR3 reads CASSLRQVSYNEQFF. The DNA of the CDR3 is TGTGCCAGCAGCTTGAGACAGGTATCCTACAATGAGCAGTTCTTC.

This clone was recorded only once. The chain uses TRBV14 and TRBJ2-1; weak D call: TRBD1 (5 bases). Germline CDR1 and CDR2: SGHDN and FVKESK. V gave up 6 bases and J gave up 7 bases, with 13 bases separating them. The CDR3 covers 13 residues. DNA for the CDR3: TGTGCCAGCAGGCAAACGGCAGGGAATGAGCAGTTCTTC. It translates to CASRQTAGNEQFF.

This chain joins TRBV6-6 and TRBJ1-2; a weak D match, TRBD1 (5 bases). The CDR3 runs 11 residues. The V gene's germline CDR1 is MNHNY and CDR2 SVGAGI (reference sequence). Trimming left V 7 bases short and J 7 bases short, with 10 bases between. The CDR3 DNA reads as TGTGCCAGCACGGAGGGGTTTGGCTACACCTTC. This encodes CASTEGFGYTF.

V usage is TRBV30 and J usage is TRBJ1-6, with 9 bases fitting TRBD1. The CDR3 spans 14 residues. Trimming removed 6 bases from V and 8 bases from J; junction bases left unmatched: 8. The germline V gene has CDR1 GTSNPN and CDR2 SVGIG (reference sequence). The CDR3 DNA follows: TGTGCCTGTAACACCGACAGGGGGGATTCACCCCTCCACTTT. It specifies CACNTDRGDSPLHF.

The rearrangement links TRBV5-5 to TRBJ1-2; D is unresolved. The germline V gene has CDR1 SGHKS and CDR2 YYEKEE (reference sequence). The V and J ends lost 2 bases and 1 base respectively, with 9 bases between them. This CDR3 has 14 residues. As DNA, the CDR3 is TGTGCCAGCAGCTTTTCCGGGATTAACTATGGCTACACCTTC. Amino acids: CASSFSGINYGYTF. Complete variable domain (other parts from reference TRBV5-5 and TRBJ1-2): DAGVTQSPTHLIKTRGQQVTLRCSPISGHKSVSWYQQVLGQGPQFIFQYYEKEERGRGNFPDRFSARQFPNYSSELNVNALLLGDSALYLCASSFSGINYGYTFGSGTRLTVV.

V usage is TRBV11-2 and J usage is TRBJ1-1; possibly TRBD1 for D (5 bases). The CDR3 spans 13 residues. Germline CDR1 and CDR2: SGHAT and FQNNGV. V was trimmed by 6 bases and J by 12 bases, leaving 20 bases between them. The CDR3 coding sequence is TGTGCCAGCAGGGCTTTGGACAATGAGGCAACTTTCTTT. Protein product: CASRALDNEATFF.

This rearrangement joins TRBV19 to TRBJ2-2, with 11 bases aligning to TRBD2. Germline CDR1 LNHDA, CDR2 SQIVND (reference sequence). There are 17 residues in the CDR3. V shed 5 bases, J shed 5 bases, and the junction held 10 bases outside the gene matches. The CDR3 region is CASSLSGTSGDTGELFF. The CDR3 bases are TGTGCCAGTAGTCTTTCCGGGACTAGCGGAGATACCGGGGAGCTGTTTTTT. Looking up the rest from reference TRBV19 and TRBJ2-2 gives the full variable domain: DGGITQSPKYLFRKEGQNVTLSCEQNLNHDAMYWYRQDPGQGLRLIYYSQIVNDFQKGDIAEGYSVSREKKESFPLTVTSAQKNPTAFYLCASSLSGTSGDTGELFFGEGSRLTVL.

The chain carries TRBV12-3 or TRBV12-4 and TRBJ2-1; weak D call: TRBD2 (5 bases). The CDR3 is 12 amino acids. V was cut by 7 bases and J by 8 bases, with 12 bases left in between. This CDR3 reads CASKGPADEQFF. The DNA of the CDR3 is TGTGCCAGCAAAGGGCCAGCGGATGAGCAGTTCTTC.

This clone was seen only a few times. V usage is TRBV15 and J usage is TRBJ1-1; no clear D gene. The CDR3 has 12 amino acids. V lost 0 bases and J lost 14, with 13 bases in between. Germline loops: CDR1 LNHNV, CDR2 YYDKDF (reference sequence). The DNA of the CDR3 is TGTGCCACCAGCAGAGAAACCGGGTATATGTTCTTT. It yields the protein CATSRETGYMFF.

The rearrangement joins TRBV2 to TRBJ1-5; TRBD1 matches 9 bases. The CDR3 is made up of 13 amino acids. Germline V lookup: CDR1 SNHLY, CDR2 FYNNEI. The V gene end was trimmed by 5 bases and the J gene end by 7 bases; junction bases not matched to a gene: 3. The CDR3 region is CASSWDRVQPQHF. For the CDR3, the DNA is TGTGCCAGCAGTTGGGACAGGGTCCAGCCCCAGCATTTT.

The chain employs TRBV5-6 and TRBJ1-2; the match to TRBD1 covers 8 bases. Germline trimming cut 3 bases from V and 5 bases from J; bases unmatched to any gene: 9. CDR3 size: 15 residues. Germline CDR1 and CDR2: SGHDT and YYEEEE. The CDR3 coding sequence is TGTGCCAGCAGCTCGTATCAGGGGGCTGTTTATGGCTACACCTTC. Protein: CASSSYQGAVYGYTF.

The chain carries TRBV28 and TRBJ1-2, with 9 positions matching TRBD1. The CDR3 has 14 residues. With V trimmed by 7 bases and J by 8 bases, 11 bases remained unmatched. Per germline, CDR1 MDHEN and CDR2 SYDVKM. CDR3 DNA sequence: TGTGCCAGCAATTGGGGACAGGGCCTACAGGGCTACACCTTC. Translating it yields CASNWGQGLQGYTF.

The rearrangement joins TRBV6-1 to TRBJ2-7; 10 positions match TRBD2. The CDR3 length is 15 residues. The trim removed 8 bases at V and 0 bases at J, leaving 7 bases unmatched. Germline V gene data show CDR1 as MNHNS and CDR2 as SASEGT. This chain's CDR3 is CASRDSGGSSYEQYF. In DNA, the CDR3 is TGTGCCAGCCGAGATAGCGGGGGGTCCTCCTACGAGCAGTACTTC.